A single sample is the source of the 25 T cell receptor beta chains below, sequenced in a study of T cell responses to AZD1222 COVID-19 vaccine (dated by TCRdb to about 2021). The time point label here, explained by the study, means: about 28 days (+/-7) after the second vaccine dose. Library preparation employed the immunoSEQ multiplex PCR assay. TCRdb re-hosts the immuneACCESS table, in-frame sequences only. Its copies lack some clones; in the studies checked, an unresolved V gene accounts for under half of them, and the cause for the rest is not known. The sample records fewer than 180,000 clones, roughly 90% of which are singletons. The top ten constitute 2.5% to 3.5% of the sample. This sample comprised peripheral blood, obtained 28 days after the second AZD1222 dose. The receptors here all came from an adult who received the AZD1222 COVID-19 vaccine.

CDR3 sequence (DNA): TGTGCCAGCAGCTTAGGACGGTACACCGGGGAGCTGTTTTTT. Protein sequence: CASSLGRYTGELFF. The chain uses TRBV11-3 and TRBJ2-2; unclear D gene. V was pared by 1 base and J by 3 bases, with 6 bases between. Germline values: CDR1 SGHNT, CDR2 YENEEA. The CDR3 sequence is 14 residues long.

The chain combines TRBV25-1 with TRBJ2-1; either TRBD1 or TRBD2 may supply D (5 bases each). This CDR3 is built from 14 residues. Germline values: CDR1 MGHDK, CDR2 SYGVNS. V dropped 7 bases and J dropped 4 bases, with 14 bases sitting between them. CDR3 coding DNA: TGTGCCAGCACCCCCGGGACCTTTTACAATGAGCAGTTCTTC. This sequence encodes CASTPGTFYNEQFF.

The chain has TRBV25-1 and TRBJ1-2; TRBD1 might be the D (6 bases). The V gene's germline CDR1 is MGHDK and CDR2 SYGVNS. V lost 6 bases to trimming and J lost 5 bases, with 10 bases between them. This CDR3 contains 12 residues. The CDR3 is CASSAGQYGYTF. CDR3 DNA: TGTGCCAGCAGCGCCGGACAGTATGGCTACACCTTC.

The V and J genes are TRBV7-8 and TRBJ1-2; 9 bases match TRBD1. The length of the CDR3 is 14 residues. J lost 4 bases, V lost 5 bases, and 5 bases had no gene match. Per germline, CDR1 SGHVS and CDR2 FQNEAQ. CDR3: CASSADRGTYGYTF. The CDR3 DNA reads TGTGCCAGCAGCGCAGACAGGGGGACCTATGGCTACACCTTC.

V is TRBV13 and J is TRBJ2-2, with a possible D match to TRBD1 (6 bases). The CDR3 extends over 15 amino acids. Germline CDR1 is PRHDT and CDR2 is FYEKMQ (reference sequence). V dropped 4 bases and J dropped 0 bases, with 9 bases sitting between them. In nucleotides, the CDR3 is TGTGCCAGCAGCTCCCGGACAGCGAACACCGGGGAGCTGTTTTTT. It codes for CASSSRTANTGELFF. Combining the CDR3 with reference TRBV13 and TRBJ2-2 gives the whole variable domain AAGVIQSPRHLIKEKRETATLKCYPIPRHDTVYWYQQGPGQDPQFLISFYEKMQSDKGSIPDRFSAQQFSDYHSELNMSSLELGDSALYFCASSSRTANTGELFFGEGSRLTVL.

In its sample, this clone was seen once. This sequence joins TRBV7-2 and TRBJ1-2; D may be TRBD1 (6 bases). CDR3 length equals 13 residues. V dropped 1 base and J dropped 10 bases, with 13 bases sitting between them. Germline CDR1 is SGHTA and CDR2 is FQGNSA. The DNA for the CDR3 is TGTGCCAGCAGCTTAGGCAGGGGAAGGGCCTACACCTTC. Protein sequence: CASSLGRGRAYTF.

This sequence joins TRBV27 and TRBJ1-2, with 11 bases lining up with TRBD1. V gave up 5 bases and J gave up 6 bases; unmatched junction bases: 11. The germline gives CDR1 MNHEY, CDR2 SMNVEV (reference sequence). The CDR3 runs 16 residues. CDR3 sequence (DNA): TGTGCCAGCAGTGCCCATCCTGGACAGGGGGCAGATGGCTACACCTTC. Its translation: CASSAHPGQGADGYTF.

J is TRBJ1-1 and V is TRBV11-2; no reliable D call. The CDR3 loop spans 10 amino acids. The V end lost 6 bases, the J end lost 3 bases, and 2 bases lay between the germline ends. CDR1 and CDR2 (germline): SGHAT, FQNNGV. CDR3 coding DNA: TGTGCCAGCAGAGACACTGAAGCTTTCTTT. Protein sequence: CASRDTEAFF.

The genes are TRBV7-3 and TRBJ2-3; D possibly corresponds to TRBD2 (5 bases). The CDR3 has 15 residues. Per the germline V gene, CDR1 is SGHTA and CDR2 is FQGTGA. The V and J ends lost 0 bases and 4 bases respectively, with 11 bases between them. The DNA of the CDR3 is TGTGCCAGCAGCTTAACAGGCTCAGCGGCAGATACGCAGTATTTT. The encoded protein is CASSLTGSAADTQYF.

The genes are TRBV7-2 and TRBJ2-5; 13 bases line up with TRBD2. This CDR3 has 18 amino acids. Germline assignment: CDR1 SGHTA and CDR2 FQGNSA. V shed 5 bases and J 5 bases; nucleotides not matched to a gene: 14. The CDR3 protein is CASSARPGTSGIYETQYF. The CDR3 region has the DNA TGTGCCAGCAGCGCCCGCCCCGGGACTAGCGGGATCTATGAGACCCAGTACTTC.

CDR3 residues: CASSLAGVGVLGQETQYF. The CDR3 DNA reads as TGTGCCAGCAGCTTGGCCGGGGTGGGGGTTCTGGGTCAAGAGACCCAGTACTTC. The rearrangement links TRBV5-4 to TRBJ2-5; either TRBD1 or TRBD2 may fit D (5 bases each). The CDR3 loop spans 18 amino acids. Germline CDR1 SGHNT, CDR2 YYREEE (reference sequence). The V and J ends lost 0 bases and 2 bases respectively, with 20 bases between them.

The chain links TRBV7-6 to TRBJ1-3; D is undetermined. This CDR3 has 14 residues. Trimming left V 6 bases short and J 6 bases short, with 15 bases between. The germline gives CDR1 SGHVS, CDR2 FNYEAQ. Written as DNA, the CDR3 is TGTGCCAGCAGGAGAAGTACAAATGAAAACACCATATATTTT. It codes for CASRRSTNENTIYF.

CDR3 loop: CASSLSSYPGPGNTIYF. CDR3 coding DNA: TGTGCCAGCAGTTTATCGTCTTACCCTGGACCTGGAAACACCATATATTTT. The rearrangement joins TRBV27 to TRBJ1-3; D is unclear. The germline V gene has CDR1 MNHEY and CDR2 SMNVEV (reference sequence). The CDR3 contains 17 residues. The V and J ends lost 0 bases and 2 bases respectively, with 14 bases between them.

This clone was seen only a few times. CDR3 in amino acids: CASSLSGGDGYTF. CDR3 nucleotides: TGTGCCAGCAGTTTATCAGGGGGCGATGGCTACACCTTC. The rearrangement joins TRBV28 to TRBJ1-2, with 8 bases identical to TRBD1. The CDR3 runs to 13 residues. The trim removed 1 base at V and 6 bases at J, leaving 1 base unmatched. Per germline, CDR1 MDHEN and CDR2 SYDVKM.

V gene TRBV28 combines with J gene TRBJ2-7; unclear D gene. Trimming pared 4 bases from V and 0 bases from J, leaving 1 base between. This CDR3 has 11 amino acids. Looked up from germline, CDR1 is MDHEN and CDR2 is SYDVKM. The CDR3 loop is CASSYSYEQYF. CDR3 nucleotides: TGTGCCAGCAGTTACTCCTACGAGCAGTACTTC.

CDR3 DNA: TGTGCCAGCAGTTTACCACGACAGAGCAATAAAGAGACCCAGTACTTC. Protein: CASSLPRQSNKETQYF. The chain joins TRBV28 to TRBJ2-5; tentatively, D is TRBD1 (5 bases). The germline CDR1 and CDR2 sequences are MDHEN and SYDVKM. This CDR3 region has 16 residues. V lost 2 bases to trimming and J lost 3 bases, with 16 bases between them.

The rearrangement uses TRBV30 and TRBJ2-7; TRBD1 might be the D (6 bases). Germline CDR1 and CDR2: GTSNPN and SVGIG (reference sequence). The CDR3 runs to 13 residues. V was clipped by 8 bases and J by 0 bases, with 14 bases between them. Here the CDR3 reads CAALNRDSYEQYF. The CDR3 DNA is TGTGCCGCCCTGAACAGGGACTCCTACGAGCAGTACTTC.

The chain recombines TRBV9 with TRBJ2-3; tentative D call: TRBD2 (5 bases). Trimming took off 4 bases at V and 0 bases at J, with 12 bases between the two ends. The germline V gene encodes CDR1 SGDLS and CDR2 YYNGEE. The CDR3 totals 15 residues. The CDR3 DNA sequence: TGTGCCAGCAGCTTTGCTAGCACTAGCACAGATACGCAGTATTTT. It is translated as CASSFASTSTDTQYF. The variable domain in full, completed from reference TRBV9 and TRBJ2-3, reads DSGVTQTPKHLITATGQRVTLRCSPRSGDLSVYWYQQSLDQGLQFLIQYYNGEERAKGNILERFSAQQFPDLHSELNLSSLELGDSALYFCASSFASTSTDTQYFGPGTRLTVL.

The chain joins TRBV5-8 to TRBJ1-4; D unresolved. CDR1 SGHTS and CDR2 YDEGEE come from the germline V gene. The length of the CDR3 is 17 residues. V was trimmed by 0 bases and J by 8 bases, leaving 20 bases between them. The CDR3 loop is CASSLGHLNRWEEKLFF. CDR3 DNA: TGTGCCAGCAGCTTGGGACATTTAAATCGGTGGGAAGAAAAACTGTTTTTT. The complete variable domain, with remaining parts taken from reference TRBV5-8 and TRBJ1-4, reads EAGVTQSPTHLIKTRGQQATLRCSPISGHTSVYWYQQALGLGLQFLLWYDEGEERNRGNFPPRFSGRQFPNYSSELNVNALELEDSALYLCASSLGHLNRWEEKLFFGSGTQLSVL.

The chain combines TRBV2 with TRBJ2-7, with D tentatively TRBD2 (5 bases). V lost 5 bases and J lost 5, with 7 bases in between. The germline V gene encodes CDR1 SNHLY and CDR2 FYNNEI. This CDR3 spans 11 amino acids. The CDR3 coding sequence is TGTGCCAGCAGTTTCGGGGACGAGCAGTACTTC. Protein: CASSFGDEQYF. Filled out from reference TRBV2 and TRBJ2-7, the complete variable domain reads EPEVTQTPSHQVTQMGQEVILRCVPISNHLYFYWYRQILGQKVEFLVSFYNNEISEKSEIFDDQFSVERPDGSNFTLKIRSTKLEDSAMYFCASSFGDEQYFGPGTRLTVT.

The rearrangement uses TRBV18 and TRBJ1-5; unclear D gene. Germline V gene data show CDR1 as KGHSH and CDR2 as LQKENI. V was shortened by 4 bases and J by 0 bases, with 4 bases between the two germline ends. The CDR3 is 13 residues long. CDR3 amino acids: CASSQISNQPQHF. For the CDR3, the DNA is TGTGCCAGCTCACAGATTAGCAATCAGCCCCAGCATTTT.

V is TRBV7-9 and J is TRBJ1-2; TRBD1 agrees at 7 bases. The ends lost 8 bases at V and 4 bases at J; junction bases unmatched: 10. The germline CDR1 and CDR2 sequences are SEHNR and FQNEAQ (reference sequence). This CDR3 is built from 14 residues. CDR3 amino acids: CASEKGGRGYGYTF. The CDR3 DNA follows: TGTGCCAGCGAAAAAGGGGGCAGGGGCTATGGCTACACCTTC.

This rearrangement joins TRBV24-1 to TRBJ1-2; 11 nucleotides agree with TRBD1. The germline V gene encodes CDR1 KGHDR and CDR2 SFDVKD. J was trimmed by 1 base and V by 4 bases; bases with no gene match: 4. The CDR3 contains 16 residues. In DNA, the CDR3 is TGTGCCACCAGTGAGGGGACAGGGGGTTATAACTATGGCTACACCTTC. Protein: CATSEGTGGYNYGYTF.

The chain is built from TRBV9 and TRBJ1-3, with no clear D. Deletions cut 0 bases from V and 0 bases from J, with 10 bases between. The CDR3 loop spans 16 amino acids. Germline-derived CDR1 and CDR2 are SGDLS and YYNGEE. CDR3 in amino acids: CASSVGLAYSGNTIYF. The CDR3 DNA reads as TGTGCCAGCAGCGTAGGGTTGGCTTACTCTGGAAACACCATATATTTT.

The chain has TRBV28 and TRBJ1-5; unclear D gene. This CDR3 is built from 14 residues. The germline gives CDR1 MDHEN, CDR2 SYDVKM. V lost 2 bases and J lost 5, with 10 bases in between. The CDR3 spells CASSLAARDQPQHF. For the CDR3, the DNA is TGTGCCAGCAGTTTAGCCGCGAGGGATCAGCCCCAGCATTTT.